The clone carrying this T cell receptor beta chain was picked up many times. Its target is not known. Absence of ophthalmopathy progression within 18 months defined stable Graves' hyperthyroidism. This sample holds PBMCs from less than 13 ml fresh peripheral blood. The data were taken from a study of T cells in Graves' hyperthyroidism and ophthalmopathy. General study points: Using 13 V-J features, a model discriminated ophthalmopathy from stable hyperthyroidism. Researchers found most expanded thyroid clonotypes above 0.001 in blood as well.

The CDR3 regions of TCR beta were amplified from RNA transcripts. First-round RT-PCR targeting the TCR CDR3 was performed with the HTBI primer set. TCRdb called the multiplex PCR reads again in MiXCR, with one record for every CDR3 protein. The profile covers a few hundred thousand distinct CDR3 sequences, with 15% to 17% appearing a single time and around 7.3% taken by the ten largest. This CDR3 is 15 amino acids long. V shed 6 bases and J 4 bases; nucleotides not matched to a gene: 8. The sample taken for sequencing was blood. This clonotype was obtained from a young woman with Graves' hyperthyroidism. The chain links TRBV12-3 or TRBV12-4 to TRBJ2-7; 11 bases align to TRBD2. Here the CDR3 reads CASRQTSGTSYEQYF. The CDR3, as DNA: TGTGCCAGCAGACAGACTAGCGGGACTTCTTACGAGCAGTACTTC.